This T cell receptor (beta chain) was captured in a study of identical twins. Germline V CDR1 and CDR2: SNHLY, FYNNEI. The CDR3 length is 15 residues. V lost 5 bases and J 6 bases, leaving 17 bases between the germline ends. In TCRdb, the 5' RACE reads were re-called with MiXCR into one record per CDR3 protein. In the table there are roughly 240,000 distinct CDR3 sequences, approximately 7.8% of which are singletons. The same data also contributed to another study, on yellow fever vaccine responses in identical twins.

The chain has TRBV2 and TRBJ2-1, with D possibly TRBD2 on 6 matching bases. Sample: CD8+ T cells sorted from blood. This clonotype originated in a woman aged 18-30 years in good health. CDR3 in amino acids: CASSRQWGDFNEQFF. The CDR3, as DNA: TGTGCCAGCAGTAGGCAATGGGGGGACTTCAATGAGCAGTTCTTC.